Presented here are 17 T cell receptor beta chains from one specimen sequenced in a study of cytomegalovirus exposure and HLA in healthy donors. With 60 Vbeta and 13 Jbeta primers, the PCR was carried out. Some clones are missing from TCRdb's copy, which holds only in-frame ones; the method was immunoSEQ multiplex PCR. The table includes about 130,000 clones, 75% to 85% detected once. The sequenced sample was PBMCs. All receptors derive from a man aged 40-50 years in good health and CMV-seronegative.

Comment on this clone: Other DNA sequences in this specimen translate into the identical CDR3. The chain is built from TRBV4-1 and TRBJ2-7; possible D gene TRBD2, 6 bases. This CDR3 spans 14 amino acids. Trimming removed 1 base at V and 1 base at J, with 8 bases between. Germline lookup yields CDR1 MGHRA and CDR2 YSYEKL. CDR3 nucleotides: TGCGCCAGCAGCCAAGTGGGGGGTTCCTACGAGCAGTACTTC. This codes for CASSQVGGSYEQYF.

The V gene is TRBV6-6, the J gene TRBJ1-4, with TRBD1 identical over 7 bases. CDR1 MNHNY and CDR2 SVGAGI come from the germline V gene (reference sequence). With V trimmed by 0 bases and J by 5 bases, 3 bases remained unmatched. The length of the CDR3 is 15 residues. CDR3 sequence: CASSYSTGKNEKLFF. CDR3 coding DNA: TGTGCCAGCAGTTACTCGACAGGGAAGAATGAAAAACTGTTTTTT.

The rearrangement joins TRBV10-2 to TRBJ2-5, with 8 nucleotides matching TRBD1. The CDR3 contains 14 residues. Trimming at V came to 3 bases and at J to 5 bases, leaving 5 bases not matched to a gene. Per the germline V gene, CDR1 is WSHSY and CDR2 is SAAADI. CDR3 protein: CASSDLTGDETQYF. CDR3 in DNA: TGCGCCAGCAGTGACTTGACAGGGGATGAGACCCAGTACTTC.

J is TRBJ2-3 and V is TRBV5-1; no clear D gene. V gave up 6 bases and J gave up 2 bases, with 16 bases separating them. The CDR3 sequence is 15 residues long. Germline V CDR1 and CDR2: SGHRS, YFSETQ. The CDR3: CASKPGTFPTDTQYF. CDR3 DNA: TGCGCCAGCAAGCCGGGTACCTTCCCCACAGATACGCAGTATTTT.

This chain joins TRBV28 and TRBJ1-2; 9 nucleotides match TRBD1. Germline V gene data show CDR1 as MDHEN and CDR2 as SYDVKM. J gave up 2 bases and V 7 bases, and 5 bases lay outside the gene matches. This CDR3 is built from 14 residues. CDR3 residues: CASNSGQGNYGYTF. In DNA, the CDR3 is TGTGCCAGCAACTCGGGACAGGGAAACTATGGCTACACCTTC.

The V gene is TRBV5-1, the J gene TRBJ2-7; 12 nucleotides line up with TRBD1. V lost 2 bases, J lost 1 base, and 4 bases stayed unmatched. CDR1 is SGHRS, CDR2 YFSETQ, per germline. This CDR3 has 16 amino acids. This CDR3 reads CASSFGTGGQSYEQYF. In nucleotides, the CDR3 is TGCGCCAGCAGCTTCGGGACAGGGGGCCAATCCTACGAGCAGTACTTC.

This chain links TRBV18 with TRBJ2-1, with 10 bases identical to TRBD2. The V segment lost 4 bases and the J segment 4 bases; nucleotides outside the gene matches: 4. This CDR3 region has 15 residues. Germline V gene sequence: CDR1 KGHSH, CDR2 LQKENI. CDR3 loop: CASSQASGSYNEQFF. As DNA, the CDR3 is TGTGCCAGCTCACAAGCTAGCGGGAGTTACAATGAGCAGTTCTTC.

The CDR3 is CASSRSGGPETQYF. DNA for the CDR3: TGTGCCAGCAGCCGAAGCGGCGGTCCCGAAACCCAGTACTTC. The rearrangement links TRBV7-3 to TRBJ2-5, with D possibly TRBD2 on 5 matching bases. This CDR3 is built from 14 residues. Germline CDR1 and CDR2: SGHTA and FQGTGA. V lost 5 bases, J lost 8 bases, and 18 bases lay in between.

The gene calls are TRBV27 and TRBJ1-5; maybe TRBD1 (5 bases). The CDR3 spans 13 residues. The germline V gene has CDR1 MNHEY and CDR2 SMNVEV (reference sequence). V lost 4 bases, J lost 4 bases, and 8 bases lay in between. The DNA of the CDR3 is TGTGCCAGCAGTTCATACAGGAATCAGCCCCAGCATTTT. It codes for CASSSYRNQPQHF.

The rearrangement joins TRBV28 to TRBJ2-7; 10 bases match TRBD2. V lost 8 bases to trimming and J lost 4 bases; unmatched junction nucleotides: 8. Germline V gene sequence: CDR1 MDHEN, CDR2 SYDVKM. The CDR3 consists of 14 residues. In nucleotides, the CDR3 is TGTGCCAGCGCGCCTAGCGGGAGTAGGTACGAGCAGTACTTC. Its protein product is CASAPSGSRYEQYF.

Notes on this clone: The sample has other DNA sequences that encode this CDR3 too. This chain links TRBV6-5 with TRBJ2-3, with 10 bases lining up with TRBD2. Trimming at V came to 5 bases and at J to 5 bases, leaving 4 bases not matched to a gene. The CDR3 sequence is 14 residues long. CDR1 MNHEY and CDR2 SVGAGI come from the germline V gene. The chain's CDR3 is CASSPRTSGDTQYF. The CDR3 nucleotides are TGTGCCAGCAGTCCACGGACTAGCGGAGATACGCAGTATTTT.

The V and J genes are TRBV6-1 and TRBJ2-7; D might be TRBD2 (7 bases). CDR1 is MNHNS, CDR2 SASEGT, per germline. The CDR3 is 16 residues long. V gave up 4 bases and J gave up 4 bases, with 20 bases separating them. CDR3 sequence: CASSAWGGGGSYEQYF. The CDR3 DNA reads as TGTGCCAGCAGTGCCTGGGGAGGGGGGGGTTCTTACGAGCAGTACTTC.

The chain couples TRBV7-6 to TRBJ2-1; D perhaps matches TRBD1 (5 bases). Germline CDR1 SGHVS, CDR2 FNYEAQ. This CDR3 is 16 amino acids long. The V gene lost 5 bases and the J gene lost 7 bases, with 21 bases spanning the gap. The CDR3 coding sequence is TGTGCCAGCAGCGGTAGGGGCGAGCTCCGTGGGAATGAGCAGTTCTTC. Amino acids: CASSGRGELRGNEQFF. The entire variable domain, with the rest obtained from reference TRBV7-6 and TRBJ2-1, is as follows: GAGVSQSPRYKVTKRGQDVALRCDPISGHVSLYWYRQALGQGPEFLTYFNYEAQQDKSGLPNDRFSAERPEGSISTLTIQRTEQRDSAMYRCASSGRGELRGNEQFFGPGTRLTVL.

This rearrangement joins TRBV5-4 to TRBJ2-1; 8 bases match TRBD1. V lost 4 bases, J lost 9 bases, and 12 bases stayed unmatched. This CDR3 comprises 15 residues. Germline V CDR1 and CDR2: SGHNT, YYREEE (reference sequence). The CDR3, as DNA: TGTGCCAGCAGCCCGACAGGGGCGGGGTTTAGTGAGCAGTTCTTC. This gives the protein CASSPTGAGFSEQFF. Drawing the rest from reference TRBV5-4 and TRBJ2-1, the complete variable domain is ETGVTQSPTHLIKTRGQQVTLRCSSQSGHNTVSWYQQALGQGPQFIFQYYREEENGRGNFPPRFSGLQFPNYSSELNVNALELDDSALYLCASSPTGAGFSEQFFGPGTRLTVL.

The gene calls are TRBV28 and TRBJ1-4; 7 nucleotides line up with TRBD1. Germline V gene sequence: CDR1 MDHEN, CDR2 SYDVKM. Losses at the gene ends were 5 bases for V and 8 bases for J; bases not matched to a gene: 5. This CDR3 is 13 amino acids long. The CDR3 nucleotides read TGTGCCAGCAGTGGGACAGTGGGGGAAAAACTGTTTTTT. Translating it yields CASSGTVGEKLFF.

The DNA for the CDR3 is TGTGCCAGCAGTTACGCGGCTAGTGCCCCCTACGAGCAGTACTTC. It codes for CASSYAASAPYEQYF. The chain carries TRBV6-5 and TRBJ2-7, with D uncertain. The CDR3 is 15 residues long. CDR1 is MNHEY, CDR2 SVGAGI, per germline. Deletions cut 2 bases from V and 2 bases from J, with 13 bases between.

V gene TRBV19 combines with J gene TRBJ2-1; D is ambiguous. Between the trimmed V and J ends, which lost 3 bases and 6 bases, there was a span of 3 bases. CDR3 length equals 11 residues. Germline CDR1 and CDR2: LNHDA and SQIVND (reference sequence). CDR3 sequence reads: CASSISNEQFF. For the CDR3, the DNA is TGTGCCAGTAGTATCAGCAATGAGCAGTTCTTC.